This entry lists 15 T cell receptor beta chains sequenced from one sample in a study of blood T cell repertoires in COVID-19. Produced via immunoSEQ multiplex PCR; TCRdb's table is partial and in-frame only. The profile shows 59,000 or so clones, 65% to 80% of them singletons. The sequencing sample was made of peripheral blood. Receptors were obtained from a man aged 60-69 years with acute or convalescent COVID-19.

The chain carries TRBV28 and TRBJ1-4; a possible D gene is TRBD1 (5 bases). V was trimmed by 2 bases and J by 7 bases, leaving 14 bases between them. The CDR3 covers 15 residues. CDR1 and CDR2 (germline): MDHEN, SYDVKM. This CDR3 is CASSLAGRVAEKLFF. In DNA form, the CDR3 reads TGTGCCAGCAGTTTAGCTGGCAGGGTGGCTGAAAAACTGTTTTTT.

This clone was observed a few times. The chain carries TRBV7-2 and TRBJ1-1; D may be TRBD1 (6 bases). V lost 6 bases and J lost 0, with 17 bases in between. This CDR3 contains 16 residues. Germline CDR1 reads SGHTA; CDR2 reads FQGNSA. Here the CDR3 reads CASSSPRGRMNTEAFF. CDR3 bases: TGTGCCAGCAGTTCTCCCAGGGGACGGATGAACACTGAAGCTTTCTTT. Full variable domain (remainder filled in from reference TRBV7-2 and TRBJ1-1): GAGVSQSPSNKVTEKGKDVELRCDPISGHTALYWYRQSLGQGLEFLIYFQGNSAPDKSGLPSDRFSAERTGGSVSTLTIQRTQQEDSAVYLCASSSPRGRMNTEAFFGQGTRLTVV.

The chain is built from TRBV24-1 and TRBJ1-2; maybe TRBD1 (6 bases). Trimming removed 2 bases at V and 9 bases at J, with 12 bases between. CDR3 length equals 13 residues. CDR1 is KGHDR and CDR2 is SFDVKD in the germline V gene. The CDR3 DNA sequence: TGTGCCACCAGTGATTCCCGGACAGAACGCTACACCTTC. Protein sequence: CATSDSRTERYTF.

The chain combines TRBV7-9 with TRBJ1-1, with 12 bases matching TRBD1. V trimming: 5 bases; J trimming: 1 base; junction bases outside the gene matches: 11. The CDR3 sequence is 18 residues long. CDR1 SEHNR and CDR2 FQNEAQ come from the germline V gene (reference sequence). As DNA, the CDR3 is TGTGCCAGCAGCACCGGGACAGGGACAGGGGGCTGGAACACTGAAGCTTTCTTT. This sequence encodes CASSTGTGTGGWNTEAFF. Together with reference TRBV7-9 and TRBJ1-1, the CDR3 gives the full variable domain: DTGVSQNPRHKITKRGQNVTFRCDPISEHNRLYWYRQTLGQGPEFLTYFQNEAQLEKSRLLSDRFSAERPKGSFSTLEIQRTEQGDSAMYLCASSTGTGTGGWNTEAFFGQGTRLTVV.

V is TRBV19 and J is TRBJ1-1, with D possibly TRBD1 on 5 matching bases. CDR3 length: 15 residues. Germline assignment: CDR1 LNHDA and CDR2 SQIVND (reference sequence). V was pared by 5 bases and J by 1 base, with 14 bases between. CDR3 sequence (DNA): TGTGCCAGTAGTCCCGACAGTGAAACGAACACTGAAGCTTTCTTT. Translation gives CASSPDSETNTEAFF. The variable domain in full, completed from reference TRBV19 and TRBJ1-1, reads DGGITQSPKYLFRKEGQNVTLSCEQNLNHDAMYWYRQDPGQGLRLIYYSQIVNDFQKGDIAEGYSVSREKKESFPLTVTSAQKNPTAFYLCASSPDSETNTEAFFGQGTRLTVV.

V usage is TRBV7-9 and J usage is TRBJ2-7, with 9 bases aligning to TRBD2. Germline assignment: CDR1 SEHNR and CDR2 FQNEAQ (reference sequence). The CDR3 is 15 residues long. The ends lost 5 bases at V and 7 bases at J; junction bases unmatched: 12. This chain's CDR3 is CASSLLGGRANEQYF. The DNA for the CDR3 is TGTGCCAGCAGCCTACTGGGCGGGAGGGCCAATGAGCAGTACTTC.

The V gene is TRBV7-3, the J gene TRBJ1-5; 8 bases fit TRBD1. The CDR3 runs to 20 residues. V dropped 4 bases and J dropped 4; count of bases not matched to a gene: 21. Germline lookup yields CDR1 SGHTA and CDR2 FQGTGA. CDR3 sequence: CASSWGVCPVGQDQNQPQHF. DNA for the CDR3: TGTGCCAGCAGCTGGGGGGTTTGTCCCGTGGGACAGGACCAAAATCAGCCCCAGCATTTT.

The gene calls are TRBV24-1 and TRBJ2-5; D unresolved. The V end was cut by 4 bases, the J end by 1 base, with 12 bases between. This CDR3 spans 15 amino acids. The V gene's germline CDR1 is KGHDR and CDR2 SFDVKD. The CDR3 is CATSDGSAGQETQYF. The CDR3 nucleotides read TGTGCCACCAGTGACGGTTCCGCAGGCCAAGAGACCCAGTACTTC.

The rearrangement links TRBV11-3 to TRBJ1-1, with D maybe TRBD1 (6 bases). The V end lost 5 bases, the J end lost 11 bases, and 15 bases lay between the germline ends. There are 12 residues in the CDR3. CDR1 SGHNT and CDR2 YENEEA come from the germline V gene. DNA of the CDR3: TGTGCCAGCAGCCTCGAGGACAGCCCGGCTTTCTTT. This encodes CASSLEDSPAFF.

The rearrangement joins TRBV3-1 (or the pseudogene TRBV3-2) to TRBJ1-3; TRBD1 might be the D (5 bases). Trimming left V 8 bases short and J 1 base short, with 9 bases between. CDR3 length equals 13 residues. Germline V gene lookup returns CDR1 LGHDT and CDR2 YNNKEL (reference sequence). The CDR3 region has the DNA TGTGCCAGCGGGGGGTCTTCTGGAAACACCATATATTTT. It is translated as CASGGSSGNTIYF.

V is TRBV9 and J is TRBJ2-3; TRBD1 matches 8 bases. V dropped 1 base and J dropped 3; count of bases not matched to a gene: 4. The CDR3 has 15 amino acids. Germline loops: CDR1 SGDLS, CDR2 YYNGEE. This chain's CDR3 is CASSVQGAGTDTQYF. CDR3 nucleotides: TGTGCCAGCAGCGTACAGGGGGCAGGGACAGATACGCAGTATTTT. The full variable domain, rest sourced from reference TRBV9 and TRBJ2-3, is DSGVTQTPKHLITATGQRVTLRCSPRSGDLSVYWYQQSLDQGLQFLIQYYNGEERAKGNILERFSAQQFPDLHSELNLSSLELGDSALYFCASSVQGAGTDTQYFGPGTRLTVL.

This chain connects TRBV4-3 to TRBJ2-1; 11 bases are a match to TRBD2. J lost 7 bases, V lost 1 base, and 6 bases had no gene match. The CDR3 loop spans 16 amino acids. The V gene's germline CDR1 is LGHNA and CDR2 YSLEER. CDR3 in amino acids: CASSQAASGRRNEQFF. The CDR3 coding sequence is TGCGCCAGCAGCCAAGCGGCTAGCGGGAGGAGGAATGAGCAGTTCTTC.

This CDR3 is CASSSGTSGGGIQYF. In DNA, the CDR3 is TGTGCCAGCAGCTCCGGGACTAGCGGCGGAGGCATTCAGTACTTC. J is TRBJ2-4 and V is TRBV7-2; 11 positions agree with TRBD2. Germline CDR1 is SGHTA and CDR2 is FQGNSA. The V and J ends lost 4 bases and 9 bases, in that order; junction bases with no gene match: 8. This CDR3 comprises 15 residues.

The chain employs TRBV12-3 or TRBV12-4 and TRBJ2-7, with D unclear. Trimming cost V 5 bases and J 3 bases, with 5 bases left between them. The CDR3 extends over 11 amino acids. Here the CDR3 DNA reads TGTGCCAGCAGTCAGTACTACGAGCAGTACTTC. Translated, it gives CASSQYYEQYF.

Only a few counts were recorded for this clone. V and J are TRBV5-5 and TRBJ2-5; a weak D match, TRBD2 (6 bases). CDR3 length: 14 amino acids. CDR1 is SGHKS and CDR2 is YYEKEE in the germline V gene (reference sequence). Trimming stripped 4 bases from V and 1 base from J, with 11 bases between. CDR3: CASSIRRAQETQYF. The CDR3 DNA reads TGTGCCAGCAGCATACGGAGGGCCCAAGAGACCCAGTACTTC. The entire variable domain, with the rest obtained from reference TRBV5-5 and TRBJ2-5, is as follows: DAGVTQSPTHLIKTRGQQVTLRCSPISGHKSVSWYQQVLGQGPQFIFQYYEKEERGRGNFPDRFSARQFPNYSSELNVNALLLGDSALYLCASSIRRAQETQYFGPGTRLLVL.